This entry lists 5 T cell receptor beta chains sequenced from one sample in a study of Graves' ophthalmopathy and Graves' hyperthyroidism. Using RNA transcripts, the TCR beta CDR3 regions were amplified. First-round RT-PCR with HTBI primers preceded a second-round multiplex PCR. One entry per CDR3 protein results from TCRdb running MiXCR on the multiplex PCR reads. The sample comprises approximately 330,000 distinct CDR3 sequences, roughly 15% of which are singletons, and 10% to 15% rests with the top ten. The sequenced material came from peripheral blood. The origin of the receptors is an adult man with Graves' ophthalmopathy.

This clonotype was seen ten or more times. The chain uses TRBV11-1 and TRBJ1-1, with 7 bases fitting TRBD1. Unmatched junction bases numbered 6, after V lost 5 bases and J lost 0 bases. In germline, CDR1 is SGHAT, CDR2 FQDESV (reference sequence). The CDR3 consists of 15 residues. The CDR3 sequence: CASSAQTGLNTEAFF. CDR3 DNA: TGTGCCAGCAGCGCCCAGACAGGGCTGAACACTGAAGCTTTCTTT.

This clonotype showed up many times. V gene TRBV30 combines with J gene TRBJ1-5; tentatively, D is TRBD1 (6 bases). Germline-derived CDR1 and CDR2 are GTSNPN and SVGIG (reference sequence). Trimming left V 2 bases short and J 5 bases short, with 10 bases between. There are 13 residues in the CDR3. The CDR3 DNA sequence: TGTGCCTGGAGTACAGGGAGGGATCAGCCCCAGCATTTT. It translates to CAWSTGRDQPQHF. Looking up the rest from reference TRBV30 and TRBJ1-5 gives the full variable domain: SQTIHQWPATLVQPVGSPLSLECTVEGTSNPNLYWYRQAAGRGLQLLFYSVGIGQISSEVPQNLSASRPQDRQFILSSKKLLLSDSGFYLCAWSTGRDQPQHFGDGTRLSIL.

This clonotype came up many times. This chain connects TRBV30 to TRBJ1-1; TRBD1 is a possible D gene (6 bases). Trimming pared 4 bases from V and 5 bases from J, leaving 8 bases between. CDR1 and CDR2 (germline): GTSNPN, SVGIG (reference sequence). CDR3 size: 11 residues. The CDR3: CAWNRATEAFF. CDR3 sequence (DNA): TGTGCCTGGAACAGGGCGACTGAAGCTTTCTTT.

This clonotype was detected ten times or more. As DNA, the CDR3 is TGTGCCAGTACCTCCACCGAAACAGGGGCCCCCCAGCCCCAGCATTTT. Amino acids: CASTSTETGAPQPQHF. The rearrangement uses TRBV19 and TRBJ1-5; 7 bases match TRBD1. Trimming took 7 bases from V and 7 from J; bases not matched to a gene: 16. This CDR3 region has 16 residues. From germline, CDR1 is LNHDA and CDR2 SQIVND (reference sequence).

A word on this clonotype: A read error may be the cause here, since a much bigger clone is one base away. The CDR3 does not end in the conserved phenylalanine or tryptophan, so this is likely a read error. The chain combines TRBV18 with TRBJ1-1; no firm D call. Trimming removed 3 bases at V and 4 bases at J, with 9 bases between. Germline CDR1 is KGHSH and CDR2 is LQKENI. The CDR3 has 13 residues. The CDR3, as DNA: TGTGCCAGCTCACCCCTGGGGATCACTGAAGCTTTCATT. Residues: CASSPLGITEAFI.